This T cell receptor (beta chain) was recovered during a study of T cell responses to AZD1222 COVID-19 vaccine. Germline trimming cut 8 bases from V and 0 bases from J; bases unmatched to any gene: 8. The germline CDR1 and CDR2 sequences are LNHDA and SQIVND (reference sequence). The CDR3 spans 16 residues. Analyses pooled second doses at about 4 or about 12 weeks. Study-wide findings and caveats: Regions 160-218 and 743-854 held dominance among vaccine-associated CD4 TCRs, which spanned spike.

The protocol was immunoSEQ multiplex PCR, while the TCRdb copy is restricted to in-frame clones and leaves out a portion. The sample includes roughly 87,000 clones, almost 90% of them seen just once. Note on this clone: Its antigen is unidentified.

This clonotype was sampled from an adult who received the AZD1222 COVID-19 vaccine. This specimen consisted of peripheral blood, obtained 28 days after the second AZD1222 dose. The chain has TRBV19 and TRBJ1-5; 9 bases align to TRBD1. The CDR3 coding sequence is TGTGCCAGTCACGCGGGACAGGGATATAGCAATCAGCCCCAGCATTTT. Amino acids: CASHAGQGYSNQPQHF.